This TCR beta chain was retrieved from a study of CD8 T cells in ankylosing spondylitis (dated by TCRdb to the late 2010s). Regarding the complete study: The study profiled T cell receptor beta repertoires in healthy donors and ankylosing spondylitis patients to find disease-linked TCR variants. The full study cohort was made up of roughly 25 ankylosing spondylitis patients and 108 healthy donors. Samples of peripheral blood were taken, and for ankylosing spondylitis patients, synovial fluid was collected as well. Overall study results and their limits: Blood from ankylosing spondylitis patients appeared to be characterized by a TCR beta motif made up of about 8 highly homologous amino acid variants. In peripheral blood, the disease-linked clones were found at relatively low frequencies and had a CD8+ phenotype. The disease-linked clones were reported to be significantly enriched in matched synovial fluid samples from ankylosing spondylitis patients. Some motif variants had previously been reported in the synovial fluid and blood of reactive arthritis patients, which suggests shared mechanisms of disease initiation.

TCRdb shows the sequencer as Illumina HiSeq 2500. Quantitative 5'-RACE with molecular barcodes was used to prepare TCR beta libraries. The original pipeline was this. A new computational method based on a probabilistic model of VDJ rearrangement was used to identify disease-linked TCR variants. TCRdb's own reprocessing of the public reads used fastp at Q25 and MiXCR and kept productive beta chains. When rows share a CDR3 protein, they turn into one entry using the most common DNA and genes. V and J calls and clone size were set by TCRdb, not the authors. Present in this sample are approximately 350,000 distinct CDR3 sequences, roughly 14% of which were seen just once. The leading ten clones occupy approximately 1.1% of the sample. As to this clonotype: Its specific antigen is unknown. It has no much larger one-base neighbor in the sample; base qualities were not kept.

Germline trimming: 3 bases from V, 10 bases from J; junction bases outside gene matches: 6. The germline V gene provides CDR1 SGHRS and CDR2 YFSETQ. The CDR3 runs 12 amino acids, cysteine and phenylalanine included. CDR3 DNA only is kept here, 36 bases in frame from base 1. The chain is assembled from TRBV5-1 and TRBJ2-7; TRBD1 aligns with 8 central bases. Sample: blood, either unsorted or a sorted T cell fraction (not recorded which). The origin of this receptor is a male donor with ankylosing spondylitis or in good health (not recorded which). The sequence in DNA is TGCGCCAGCAGCTGGGGGACAGGCGGACAGTACTTC. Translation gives CASSWGTGGQYF.